This T cell receptor (beta chain) derives from a study of T cell responses to AZD1222 COVID-19 vaccine. The data were produced by immunoSEQ multiplex PCR, yet TCRdb's version contains in-frame clones alone and is incomplete. The profile shows 40,000 to 55,000 clones, less than 85% of them singletons. Study-level findings and limits: Following two doses of AZD1222, Spike-specific TCR breadth and depth rose.

The CDR3 length is 18 residues. J was trimmed by 5 bases and V by 0 bases; bases with no gene match: 6. Per germline, CDR1 LGHNA and CDR2 YSLEER. Comment on this clone: As yet, its antigen is unknown.

The receptor was isolated from an adult in good health. The V gene is TRBV4-3, the J gene TRBJ2-1; 14 bases fit TRBD2. The sample consisted of peripheral blood, taken on day 0 of AZD1222 vaccination. The DNA of the CDR3 is TGCGCCAGCAGCCAAGATGTAGGACTAGCGGGGGGAAACAATGAGCAGTTCTTC. This sequence encodes CASSQDVGLAGGNNEQFF.